This entry lists 2 T cell receptor beta chains sequenced from one sample in a study of post-analysis software for immune sequencing data. Findings and caveats of the study: The study found TRBV5-6, TRBV5-1 and TRBV20-1 among five TRBV segments more frequent in patients than controls.

Their specific antigens are unknown. The TCR beta cDNA libraries carried unique molecular identifiers. Each CDR3 protein is one row after TCRdb ran MiXCR on the PCR reads. The repertoire holds fewer than 700,000 distinct CDR3 sequences, with around 47% as singletons. What was sequenced was blood. The receptors stem from a girl aged 10-17 years with multiple sclerosis.

The table lists this clonotype with a few counts. The chain uses TRBV29-1 and TRBJ2-1; 11 nucleotides align to TRBD2. In germline, CDR1 is SQVTM, CDR2 ANQGSEA. The V segment lost 6 bases and the J segment 8 bases; nucleotides outside the gene matches: 9. This CDR3 is built from 14 residues. DNA of the CDR3: TGCAGCGTCTCCCTAGCGGGGGGCAGGGATGAGCAGTTCTTC. It yields the protein CSVSLAGGRDEQFF.

For the CDR3, the DNA is TGTGCCAGCAGTTCGGGACAGGGGCCGAGTCTCTACGAGCAGTACTTC. Residues: CASSSGQGPSLYEQYF. The V gene is TRBV6-5, the J gene TRBJ2-7, with 10 bases that match TRBD1. Looked up from germline, CDR1 is MNHEY and CDR2 is SVGAGI. This CDR3 is 16 amino acids long. V dropped 4 bases and J dropped 3; count of bases not matched to a gene: 9.